The clone carrying this T cell receptor beta chain was found a few times. Its antigen is not identified. TCRdb re-analysed the reads in MiXCR, keeping a single row per CDR3 protein. The table lists about 160,000 distinct CDR3 sequences, 20% to 25% of them singletons, with roughly 25% in the top ten. Germline V gene data show CDR1 as MGHRA and CDR2 as YSYEKL. Trimming removed 2 bases from V and 3 bases from J; junction bases left unmatched: 5. The CDR3 runs to 15 residues. This specimen comes from a study of T cell repertoires in cytomegalovirus infection. Turning to the study itself: HLA-B-restricted CMV epitopes that are well studied were used alongside recently identified HLA-C-restricted ones. CMV infection and matching HLA type were both indicated by public TCR beta signatures. General observations from the study: Cumulative public TCR beta family frequency identified carriers of CMV plus the relevant HLA.

V and J are TRBV4-1 and TRBJ1-1, with 8 bases lining up with TRBD1. This material consisted of CD8+ T cells from cultured PBMCs, taken from culture after CMV antigen stimulation. The origin of this receptor is a human donor in good health (CMV status not recorded). Some clones in this sample may be carry-over from other donors' samples. This CDR3 reads CASSQRLDRDTEAFF. The CDR3 DNA sequence: TGCGCCAGCAGCCAAAGACTGGACAGGGACACTGAAGCTTTCTTT.